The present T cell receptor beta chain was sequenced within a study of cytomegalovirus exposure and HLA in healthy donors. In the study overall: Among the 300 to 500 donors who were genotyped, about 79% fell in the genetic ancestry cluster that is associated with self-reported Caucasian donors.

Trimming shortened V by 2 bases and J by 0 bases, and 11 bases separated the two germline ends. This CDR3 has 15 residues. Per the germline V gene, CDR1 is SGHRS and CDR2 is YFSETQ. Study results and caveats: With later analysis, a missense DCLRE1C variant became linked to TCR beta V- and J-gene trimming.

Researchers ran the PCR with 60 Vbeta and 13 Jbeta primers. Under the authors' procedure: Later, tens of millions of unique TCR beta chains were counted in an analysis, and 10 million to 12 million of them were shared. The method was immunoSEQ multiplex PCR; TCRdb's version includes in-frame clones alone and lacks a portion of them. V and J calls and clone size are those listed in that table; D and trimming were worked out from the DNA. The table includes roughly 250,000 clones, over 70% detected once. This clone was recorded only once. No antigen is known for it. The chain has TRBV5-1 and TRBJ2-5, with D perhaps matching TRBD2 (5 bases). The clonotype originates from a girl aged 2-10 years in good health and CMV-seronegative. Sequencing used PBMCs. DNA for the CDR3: TGCGCCAGCAGCTTCTCGGGATTGTACCAAGAGACCCAGTACTTC. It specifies CASSFSGLYQETQYF.